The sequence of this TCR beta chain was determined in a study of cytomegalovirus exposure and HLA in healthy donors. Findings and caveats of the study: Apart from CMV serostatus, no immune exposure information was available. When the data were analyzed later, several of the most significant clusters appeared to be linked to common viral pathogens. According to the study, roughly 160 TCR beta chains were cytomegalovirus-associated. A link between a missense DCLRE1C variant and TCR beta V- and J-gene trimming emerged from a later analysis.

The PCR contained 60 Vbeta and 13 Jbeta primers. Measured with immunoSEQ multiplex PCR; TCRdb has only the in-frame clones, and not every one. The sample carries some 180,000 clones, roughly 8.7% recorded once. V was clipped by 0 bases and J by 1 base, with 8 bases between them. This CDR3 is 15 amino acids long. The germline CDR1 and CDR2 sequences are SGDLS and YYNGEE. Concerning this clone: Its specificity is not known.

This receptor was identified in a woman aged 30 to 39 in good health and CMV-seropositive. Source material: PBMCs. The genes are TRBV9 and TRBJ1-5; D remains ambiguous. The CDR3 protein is CASSVDPGSNQPQHF. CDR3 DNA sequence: TGTGCCAGCAGCGTAGACCCTGGCAGCAATCAGCCCCAGCATTTT.